These 11 T cell receptor beta chains were sequenced from one sample in a study of PD-1 blockade in classical Hodgkin lymphoma. Profiling relied on immunoSEQ multiplex PCR, and the TCRdb table lists in-frame clones only, not all of them. The sample includes over 60,000 clones, over 90% of them seen just once. Time point noted: newly diagnosed, previously untreated cHL patient sample. Sequencing was performed on peripheral blood mononuclear cells (PBMCs). These receptors all come from a human donor with classical Hodgkin lymphoma.

This clone was seen only once. The CDR3: CASSLGTGSQETQYF. CDR3 sequence (DNA): TGTGCCAGCTCCCTTGGGACAGGGAGCCAAGAGACCCAGTACTTC. V and J are TRBV18 and TRBJ2-5; 9 nucleotides agree with TRBD1. Germline V gives CDR1 KGHSH, CDR2 LQKENI. V trimming: 6 bases; J trimming: 1 base; junction bases outside the gene matches: 6. The CDR3 totals 15 residues.

The chain's CDR3 is CASSQERSRYTGELFF. The CDR3 nucleotides are TGTGCCAGCAGCCAAGAGAGGAGTCGCTACACCGGGGAGCTGTTTTTT. V gene TRBV4-2 combines with J gene TRBJ2-2; the D is unclear. This CDR3 region has 16 residues. Germline CDR1 reads LGHNA; CDR2 reads YNFKEQ. V gave up 0 bases and J gave up 3 bases, with 11 bases separating them.

The chain recombines TRBV7-2 with TRBJ1-2, with D tentatively TRBD1 (6 bases). The CDR3 spans 14 residues. CDR1 is SGHTA, CDR2 FQGNSA, per germline. V was cut by 4 bases and J by 4 bases, with 13 bases left in between. CDR3 nucleotide sequence: TGTGCCAGCAGCTCACGGGTAGGGGGCTATGGCTACACCTTC. Translating gives CASSSRVGGYGYTF. Together with reference TRBV7-2 and TRBJ1-2, the CDR3 gives the full variable domain: GAGVSQSPSNKVTEKGKDVELRCDPISGHTALYWYRQSLGQGLEFLIYFQGNSAPDKSGLPSDRFSAERTGGSVSTLTIQRTQQEDSAVYLCASSSRVGGYGYTFGSGTRLTVV.

The chain recombines TRBV28 with TRBJ2-7, with TRBD2 matching 12 bases. Germline V gives CDR1 MDHEN, CDR2 SYDVKM. V was clipped by 4 bases and J by 3 bases; unmatched bases: 10. CDR3 length: 17 amino acids. CDR3 residues: CASSSPSTSGRHYEQYF. In nucleotides, the CDR3 is TGTGCCAGCAGTTCGCCCTCGACTAGCGGGAGACACTACGAGCAGTACTTC.

Only one count was recorded for this clone. This chain links TRBV5-1 with TRBJ2-2; perhaps TRBD2 as D (5 bases). The ends were cut back, 3 bases at V and 7 bases at J, with 13 bases in the middle. The length of the CDR3 is 14 residues. Germline CDR1 reads SGHRS; CDR2 reads YFSETQ. The CDR3 reads CASSWAVGNGELFF. The CDR3 nucleotides read TGCGCCAGCAGCTGGGCTGTCGGGAACGGGGAGCTGTTTTTT.

The chain combines TRBV5-5 with TRBJ2-5; 11 bases are shared with TRBD2. J lost 2 bases, V lost 0 bases, and 6 bases had no gene match. The CDR3 contains 17 residues. Germline V gene data show CDR1 as SGHKS and CDR2 as YYEKEE (reference sequence). CDR3 bases: TGTGCCAGCAGCTTGGACCTCATAGCGGGGGGGCAAGAGACCCAGTACTTC. Protein: CASSLDLIAGGQETQYF.

The chain is built from TRBV7-3 and TRBJ1-1; D remains unclear. The CDR3 length is 13 residues. The germline V gene has CDR1 SGHTA and CDR2 FQGTGA. Trimming took off 5 bases at V and 3 bases at J, with 10 bases between the two ends. CDR3 coding DNA: TGTGCCAGCAGCCTCGTGACGGACACTGAAGCTTTCTTT. Protein: CASSLVTDTEAFF.

The CDR3 bases are TGTGCCAGCAGCCTGCACGACTCCTACAATGAGCAGTTCTTC. Protein: CASSLHDSYNEQFF. The V call is TRBV14, the J call TRBJ2-1; no reliable D call. This CDR3 has 14 residues. V was clipped by 4 bases and J by 0 bases, with 7 bases between them. Germline CDR1 SGHDN, CDR2 FVKESK.

This chain joins TRBV28 and TRBJ1-4; TRBD1 matches 8 bases. Trimming cost V 6 bases and J 5 bases; bases outside gene matches: 8. The CDR3 length is 15 residues. Germline CDR1 is MDHEN and CDR2 is SYDVKM. CDR3 protein: CASRSPGQENEKLFF. CDR3 in DNA: TGTGCCAGCAGATCCCCGGGACAGGAGAATGAAAAACTGTTTTTT.

The chain links TRBV30 to TRBJ2-1, with D hard to call. The CDR3 spans 13 residues. V dropped 1 base and J dropped 9 bases, with 13 bases sitting between them. The germline V gene encodes CDR1 GTSNPN and CDR2 SVGIG (reference sequence). DNA for the CDR3: TGTGCCTGGAGTGCGATGGTGGCCGCTGAGCAGTTCTTC. Its translation: CAWSAMVAAEQFF.

This chain connects TRBV2 to TRBJ2-1; 7 bases are a match to TRBD2. The ends lost 8 bases at V and 7 bases at J; junction bases unmatched: 5. The length of the CDR3 is 12 residues. Germline loops: CDR1 SNHLY, CDR2 FYNNEI. CDR3 DNA: TGTGCCAGCTCGGGGGGAGGGAATGAGCAGTTCTTC. Protein sequence: CASSGGGNEQFF.